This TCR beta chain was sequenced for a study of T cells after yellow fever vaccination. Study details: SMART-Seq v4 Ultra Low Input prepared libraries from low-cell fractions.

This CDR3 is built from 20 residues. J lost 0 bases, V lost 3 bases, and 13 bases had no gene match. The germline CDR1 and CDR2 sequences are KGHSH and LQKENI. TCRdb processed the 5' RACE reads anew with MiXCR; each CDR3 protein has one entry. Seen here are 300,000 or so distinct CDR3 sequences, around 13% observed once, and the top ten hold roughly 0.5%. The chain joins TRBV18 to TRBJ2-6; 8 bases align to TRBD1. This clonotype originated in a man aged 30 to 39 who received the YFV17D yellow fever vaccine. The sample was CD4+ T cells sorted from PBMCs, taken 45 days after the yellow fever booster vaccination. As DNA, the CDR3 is TGTGCCAGCTCACCCCCGCTTAGGACAGGGCGAAGCTCTGGGGCCAACGTCCTGACTTTC. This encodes CASSPPLRTGRSSGANVLTF.